Below, 14 T cell receptor beta chains from the same sample are listed, as sequenced in a study of a mutant IDH1 vaccine in newly diagnosed glioma. Their target antigens are unknown. The time point here: week 47, end of study. Every single dose of the vaccine, 300 ug of mutant IDH1 20-mer peptide, came with topical imiquimod. Sequenced by immunoSEQ multiplex PCR; TCRdb stores in-frame clones only, minus some. The sample contains 84,000 or so clones, 75% to 90% of which appear only once. The source was PBMCs, collected from a glioma patient whose treatment included an IDH1 peptide vaccine. Receptor source: a man between 35 and 55 years old with glioma.

This clone was observed once. The chain links TRBV6-6 to TRBJ2-5, with 8 bases matching TRBD2. The V and J ends lost 2 bases and 5 bases, in that order; junction bases with no gene match: 1. Germline CDR1 and CDR2: MNHNY and SVGAGI (reference sequence). CDR3 size: 13 residues. The CDR3 spells CASSYREGETQYF. In DNA, the CDR3 is TGTGCCAGCAGTTACCGGGAGGGGGAGACCCAGTACTTC.

The CDR3 DNA reads TGTGCCAGCAGCTTGTGGCCCAATGGGGATACGCAGTATTTT. Its protein is CASSLWPNGDTQYF. The chain couples TRBV11-3 to TRBJ2-3; D gene ambiguous. CDR1 and CDR2 from the germline V gene are SGHNT and YENEEA. This CDR3 comprises 14 residues. Trimming cost V 3 bases and J 6 bases, with 13 bases left between them. Combining the CDR3 with reference TRBV11-3 and TRBJ2-3 gives the whole variable domain EAGVVQSPRYKIIEKKQPVAFWCNPISGHNTLYWYLQNLGQGPELLIRYENEEAVDDSQLPKDRFSAERLKGVDSTLKIQPAELGDSAVYLCASSLWPNGDTQYFGPGTRLTVL.

The chain couples TRBV30 to TRBJ1-5; 8 nucleotides agree with TRBD1. CDR3 size: 15 residues. Trimming took 2 bases from V and 7 from J; bases not matched to a gene: 10. Germline V gene sequence: CDR1 GTSNPN, CDR2 SVGIG (reference sequence). The CDR3 loop reads CAWSPTGTGGQPQHF. The CDR3 DNA sequence: TGTGCCTGGAGTCCCACTGGAACAGGGGGACAGCCCCAGCATTTT. The whole variable domain, filled in from reference TRBV30 and TRBJ1-5, reads SQTIHQWPATLVQPVGSPLSLECTVEGTSNPNLYWYRQAAGRGLQLLFYSVGIGQISSEVPQNLSASRPQDRQFILSSKKLLLSDSGFYLCAWSPTGTGGQPQHFGDGTRLSIL.

The V gene is TRBV19, the J gene TRBJ1-3; 7 nucleotides agree with TRBD1. The germline CDR1 and CDR2 sequences are LNHDA and SQIVND (reference sequence). The CDR3 runs 15 residues. V was pared by 5 bases and J by 4 bases, with 8 bases of the junction left unmatched. The CDR3 reads CASSPKTGSGNTIYF. DNA of the CDR3: TGTGCCAGTAGTCCAAAGACAGGGTCCGGAAACACCATATATTTT.

This clone turned up a few times. The genes are TRBV2 and TRBJ2-5; the D gene is possibly TRBD1 (5 bases). The J call may be in error: the DNA end matches TRBJ2-7 better. There are 13 residues in the CDR3. Germline lookup yields CDR1 SNHLY and CDR2 FYNNEI. The CDR3 nucleotides are TGTGCCAGCAGTGAGCAGGGTTTCAACGAGCAGTACTTC. Its translation: CASSEQGFNEQYF.

This clone was counted a few times. V is TRBV7-2 and J is TRBJ1-1; D is possibly TRBD1 (5 bases). Trimming left V 5 bases short and J 4 bases short, with 14 bases between. This CDR3 is built from 14 residues. CDR1 is SGHTA and CDR2 is FQGNSA in the germline V gene. DNA of the CDR3: TGTGCCAGCAGCCCGTCGTGGGGGTCCACTGAAGCTTTCTTT. It specifies CASSPSWGSTEAFF.

CDR3 sequence reads: CAISDRATQETQYF. The CDR3 DNA follows: TGTGCCATCAGTGACAGGGCGACCCAAGAGACCCAGTACTTC. This chain links TRBV10-3 with TRBJ2-5; perhaps TRBD1 as D (5 bases). V was trimmed by 3 bases and J by 1 base, leaving 9 bases between them. Per the germline V gene, CDR1 is ENHRY and CDR2 is SYGVKD. This CDR3 comprises 14 residues.

The chain joins TRBV4-3 to TRBJ1-2; D gene ambiguous. This CDR3 spans 16 amino acids. The V end was cut by 1 base, the J end by 4 bases, with 16 bases between. The germline CDR1 and CDR2 sequences are LGHNA and YSLEER. In DNA, the CDR3 is TGCGCCAGCAGCCAAGTCCGCCTCGCTACTTCCTATGGCTACACCTTC. This sequence encodes CASSQVRLATSYGYTF.

The chain recombines TRBV21-1 with TRBJ2-3; the D call TRBD2 from the table was never checked on the DNA. TRBV21-1 is described as a pseudogene. The CDR3 runs 21 residues. For the CDR3, the DNA is TGTGCCAGCAGCAACGTGGGGTCCGAACAGAGTAGCGGGAGGAGTGCAGATACGCAGTATTTT. Amino acid sequence: CASSNVGSEQSSGRSADTQYF.

The rearrangement links TRBV11-2 to TRBJ2-1; 9 bases line up with TRBD2. The CDR3 has 13 residues. The junction had 10 bases not matched to a gene; V was cut back by 5 bases and J by 14 bases. Germline V CDR1 and CDR2: SGHAT, FQNNGV. The DNA for the CDR3 is TGTGCCAGCAGCCATGTACGGCGGGAGGGCAAGTTCTTC. It yields the protein CASSHVRREGKFF.

This chain joins TRBV4-3 and TRBJ1-5; TRBD1 might be the D (5 bases). V gave up 1 base and J gave up 7 bases, with 14 bases separating them. In germline, CDR1 is LGHNA, CDR2 YSLEER. The CDR3 extends over 15 amino acids. The CDR3 reads CASSQVIMGGQPQHF. CDR3 sequence (DNA): TGCGCCAGCAGCCAAGTAATAATGGGGGGGCAGCCCCAGCATTTT.

This chain links TRBV27 with TRBJ2-2; weak D call: TRBD1 (5 bases). Germline V lookup: CDR1 MNHEY, CDR2 SMNVEV (reference sequence). There are 15 residues in the CDR3. Deletions cut 5 bases from V and 5 bases from J, with 15 bases between. The CDR3 is CASSGEWAGTGELFF. The CDR3 DNA reads TGTGCCAGCAGTGGAGAATGGGCAGGGACCGGGGAGCTGTTTTTT.

The rearrangement uses TRBV9 and TRBJ2-6; 8 bases match TRBD2. With 4 bases clipped from V and 2 bases from J, the junction kept 17 bases outside the gene matches. Germline V lookup: CDR1 SGDLS, CDR2 YYNGEE. The CDR3 has 20 residues. CDR3 loop: CASSLAGLGHASPGANVLTF. For the CDR3, the DNA is TGTGCCAGCAGCCTCGCGGGACTAGGCCATGCCTCCCCTGGGGCCAACGTCCTGACTTTC. Using reference TRBV9 and TRBJ2-6 for the parts outside the CDR3, the full variable domain is DSGVTQTPKHLITATGQRVTLRCSPRSGDLSVYWYQQSLDQGLQFLIQYYNGEERAKGNILERFSAQQFPDLHSELNLSSLELGDSALYFCASSLAGLGHASPGANVLTFGAGSRLTVL.

For the CDR3, the DNA is TGTGCCAGCAGCCGGACAGGGTTCACTGAAGCTTTCTTT. Encoded protein: CASSRTGFTEAFF. The chain uses TRBV28 and TRBJ1-1, with 8 bases lining up with TRBD1. The germline CDR1 and CDR2 sequences are MDHEN and SYDVKM. V gave up 6 bases and J gave up 4 bases; unmatched junction bases: 4. The CDR3 has 13 amino acids.